This T cell receptor (beta chain) was sequenced during a study of molecular identifiers for immune sequencing clone quantification. The study, taken as a whole, reports: Identical TCR molecules sharing a barcode could underestimate highly expanded clone sizes.

This clonotype was observed many times. Its specificity is not known. The CDR3 is 15 residues long. Germline CDR1 LNHDA, CDR2 SQIVND (reference sequence). The V and J ends lost 8 bases and 3 bases, in that order; junction bases with no gene match: 8. Sorting captured naive CD8 T cells as CD8+CD4-CCR7+CD45RA+. TCRdb used MiXCR to reprocess the PCR reads, holding one entry per CDR3 protein. The sample yields 75,000 to 95,000 distinct CDR3 sequences, around 27% seen once. V usage is TRBV19 and J usage is TRBJ2-3; TRBD2 agrees at 10 bases. The TCR sequence derives from a human donor in good health. Some libraries in this study had Jurkat cell RNA spiked in. The sample consisted of naive CD8+ T cells from blood, with Jurkat cell RNA spiked in. The subset: FACS-sorted CD8+CD4-CCR7+CD45RA+ naive T cells. The CDR3 nucleotides are TGTGCCAGTCGCCCACTAGCGGGGTTAACAGATACGCAGTATTTT. Its translation: CASRPLAGLTDTQYF.